Below are 17 T cell receptor beta chains sequenced from a single sample in a study of blood T cells in healthy people across ages. A second PCR of 7 to 11 cycles used a sample-barcoded 5' primer and a J-beta primer mix. TCRdb recomputed calls from the 5' RACE reads with MiXCR, one row per CDR3 protein. The data show roughly 680,000 distinct CDR3 sequences, with roughly 20% seen just once and roughly 3.6% held by the top ten. The sample taken for sequencing was blood. These receptors were obtained from a man between 65 and 80 years old in good health.

The CDR3 spells CASSVRQGGRSPLHF. DNA of the CDR3: TGTGCCAGCAGCGTACGACAGGGGGGACGGTCACCCCTCCACTTT. The chain carries TRBV7-2 and TRBJ1-6, with TRBD1 identical over 9 bases. CDR3 size: 15 residues. After removal of 5 bases from V and 10 bases from J, the junction contained 9 bases not matched to a gene. Germline V gene data show CDR1 as SGHTA and CDR2 as FQGNSA.

The chain has TRBV20-1 and TRBJ1-2; D is possibly TRBD1 (6 bases). The CDR3 contains 15 residues. CDR1 is DFQATT, CDR2 SNEGSKA, per germline (reference sequence). V was trimmed by 3 bases and J by 4 bases, leaving 18 bases between them. CDR3 DNA: TGCAGTGCTAGGGACCGGGACATTGGCCTCTATGGCTACACCTTC. It codes for CSARDRDIGLYGYTF.

This clonotype was observed a handful of times. J is TRBJ1-5 and V is TRBV28; D is possibly TRBD1 (5 bases). Germline assignment: CDR1 MDHEN and CDR2 SYDVKM. This CDR3 has 15 amino acids. V was clipped by 3 bases and J by 6 bases, with 15 bases between them. The chain's CDR3 is CASSFVSGRGQPQHF. The CDR3 nucleotides are TGTGCCAGCAGTTTTGTGTCCGGGAGGGGTCAGCCCCAGCATTTT.

The sample holds a few counts of this clonotype. This sequence joins TRBV6-2 or TRBV6-3 and TRBJ2-1, with D possibly matching TRBD2 (5 bases). Trimming took off 0 bases at V and 0 bases at J, with 9 bases between the two ends. This CDR3 is built from 16 residues. The germline V gene has CDR1 MNHEY and CDR2 SVGEGT. CDR3 DNA sequence: TGTGCCAGCAGTTACTCGATGGGGAGCTCCTACAATGAGCAGTTCTTC. As protein: CASSYSMGSSYNEQFF.

This chain connects TRBV5-1 to TRBJ2-5; D call uncertain. The germline gives CDR1 SGHRS, CDR2 YFSETQ. This CDR3 is 13 amino acids long. V lost 0 bases to trimming and J lost 5 bases, with 8 bases between them. Here the CDR3 DNA reads TGCGCCAGCAGCTTGGCTGTCGATGAGACCCAGTACTTC. Translating it yields CASSLAVDETQYF.

This chain links TRBV20-1 with TRBJ1-5; D gene uncertain. Trimming cost V 0 bases and J 3 bases, with 12 bases left between them. Germline-derived CDR1 and CDR2 are DFQATT and SNEGSKA (reference sequence). The CDR3 totals 15 residues. CDR3 residues: CSARDKGHYNQPQHF. For the CDR3, the DNA is TGCAGTGCTAGAGATAAAGGGCACTACAATCAGCCCCAGCATTTT.

The chain joins TRBV14 to TRBJ1-1; D is possibly TRBD1 (5 bases). There are 15 residues in the CDR3. Germline V gene data show CDR1 as SGHDN and CDR2 as FVKESK. Trimming took off 6 bases at V and 3 bases at J, with 17 bases between the two ends. In nucleotides, the CDR3 is TGTGCCAGCAGTCACCCGGCAGGGCGGTACACTGAAGCTTTCTTT. Translating it yields CASSHPAGRYTEAFF.

The chain recombines TRBV20-1 with TRBJ1-4, with D maybe TRBD1 (5 bases). This CDR3 is 15 amino acids long. V lost 2 bases, J lost 3 bases, and 13 bases lay in between. CDR1 and CDR2 from the germline V gene are DFQATT and SNEGSKA (reference sequence). CDR3 coding DNA: TGCAGTGCTAGACTGCTTACGGGGCCTAATGAAAAACTGTTTTTT. Protein product: CSARLLTGPNEKLFF.

J is TRBJ1-5 and V is TRBV20-1; TRBD1 is a possible D gene (5 bases). From germline, CDR1 is DFQATT and CDR2 SNEGSKA (reference sequence). Deletions cut 3 bases from V and 1 base from J, with 13 bases between. The CDR3 sequence is 15 residues long. The CDR3 DNA reads as TGCAGTGCTAGTCAGTCAGGGTTAAGCAATCAGCCCCAGCATTTT. Translated: CSASQSGLSNQPQHF.

This clonotype was counted between two and nine times. The CDR3: CASRRHQTNEKLFF. CDR3 DNA: TGTGCCAGCAGGCGACACCAAACTAATGAAAAACTGTTTTTT. The chain uses TRBV6-2 or TRBV6-3 and TRBJ1-4; D remains unclear. V was pared by 6 bases and J by 1 base, with 9 bases between. This CDR3 comprises 14 residues. Germline loops: CDR1 MNHEY, CDR2 SVGEGT.

This clonotype was seen at least ten times. V is TRBV5-1 and J is TRBJ2-1; 8 positions agree with TRBD1. The CDR3 runs to 14 residues. V was clipped by 5 bases and J by 4 bases; unmatched bases: 5. CDR1 and CDR2 from the germline V gene are SGHRS and YFSETQ. The CDR3 coding sequence is TGCGCCAGCAGGCCGACAGGGGATTACAATGAGCAGTTCTTC. Protein sequence: CASRPTGDYNEQFF.

The chain recombines TRBV7-2 with TRBJ2-1; 13 bases align to TRBD2. Germline assignment: CDR1 SGHTA and CDR2 FQGNSA. The CDR3 sequence is 16 residues long. Losses at the gene ends were 1 base for V and 7 bases for J; bases not matched to a gene: 4. The CDR3 sequence: CASSLVGLAGVNEQFF. The CDR3 nucleotides are TGTGCCAGCAGCTTAGTCGGACTAGCGGGAGTAAATGAGCAGTTCTTC.

This clonotype was detected ten times or more. The chain recombines TRBV29-1 with TRBJ2-7; 8 bases match TRBD1. Germline CDR1 is SQVTM and CDR2 is ANQGSEA. CDR3 size: 12 residues. V trimming: 6 bases; J trimming: 3 bases; junction bases outside the gene matches: 4. CDR3 residues: CSVPGTGYEQYF. The CDR3 DNA sequence: TGCAGCGTACCCGGGACAGGCTACGAGCAGTACTTC.

The gene calls are TRBV7-3 and TRBJ2-3; 13 positions agree with TRBD2. The CDR3 length is 16 residues. CDR1 and CDR2 (germline): SGHTA, FQGTGA. J was trimmed by 4 bases and V by 2 bases; bases with no gene match: 3. CDR3 sequence reads: CASSLRGTSGADTQYF. CDR3 DNA sequence: TGTGCCAGCAGCTTACGAGGGACTAGCGGGGCAGATACGCAGTATTTT.

The chain recombines TRBV20-1 with TRBJ2-3, with D uncertain. CDR3 length: 14 amino acids. The V end lost 4 bases, the J end lost 6 bases, and 17 bases lay between the germline ends. Germline loops: CDR1 DFQATT, CDR2 SNEGSKA (reference sequence). The CDR3 loop is CSANPSARLDTQYF. The CDR3 DNA sequence: TGCAGTGCTAACCCATCCGCCCGGCTGGATACGCAGTATTTT.

The table lists this clonotype with a count of one. The chain couples TRBV19 to TRBJ2-1; D assignment may be TRBD1 or TRBD2 (5 bases each). Per the germline V gene, CDR1 is LNHDA and CDR2 is SQIVND (reference sequence). The CDR3 loop spans 16 amino acids. Trimming took off 0 bases at V and 10 bases at J, with 19 bases between the two ends. CDR3 sequence reads: CASSIEPGPMFPEQFF. As DNA, the CDR3 is TGTGCCAGTAGTATAGAACCGGGACCTATGTTCCCCGAGCAGTTCTTC.

A few counts support this clonotype. The rearrangement joins TRBV5-6 to TRBJ2-4, with a tentative D call TRBD1 (5 bases). This CDR3 is built from 13 residues. Trimming cost V 4 bases and J 9 bases, with 14 bases left between them. Looked up from germline, CDR1 is SGHDT and CDR2 is YYEEEE. CDR3 residues: CASSVGPVGIQYF. The DNA for the CDR3 is TGTGCCAGCAGCGTGGGGCCAGTCGGCATTCAGTACTTC.